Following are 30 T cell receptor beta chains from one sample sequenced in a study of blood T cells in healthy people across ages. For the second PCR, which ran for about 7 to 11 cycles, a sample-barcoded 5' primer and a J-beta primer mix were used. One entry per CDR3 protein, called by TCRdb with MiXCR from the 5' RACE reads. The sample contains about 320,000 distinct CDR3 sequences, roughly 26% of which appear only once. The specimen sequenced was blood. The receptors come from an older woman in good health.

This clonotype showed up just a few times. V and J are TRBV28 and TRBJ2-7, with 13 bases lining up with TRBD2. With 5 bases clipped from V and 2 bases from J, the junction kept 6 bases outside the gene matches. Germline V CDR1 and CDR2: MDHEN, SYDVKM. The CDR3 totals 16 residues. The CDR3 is CASSNGLAGDAYEQYF. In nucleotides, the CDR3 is TGTGCCAGCAGTAACGGACTAGCGGGGGACGCCTACGAGCAGTACTTC.

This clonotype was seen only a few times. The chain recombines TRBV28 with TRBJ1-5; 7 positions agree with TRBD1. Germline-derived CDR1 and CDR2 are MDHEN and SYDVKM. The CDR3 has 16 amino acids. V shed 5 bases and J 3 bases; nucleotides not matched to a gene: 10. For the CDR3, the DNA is TGTGCCAGCAGTCCTTTGGGACAGACGATCAATCAGCCCCAGCATTTT. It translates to CASSPLGQTINQPQHF.

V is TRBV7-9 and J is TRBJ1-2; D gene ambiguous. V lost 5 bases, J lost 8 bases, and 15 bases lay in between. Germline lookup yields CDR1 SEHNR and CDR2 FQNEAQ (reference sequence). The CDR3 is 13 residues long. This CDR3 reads CASSLPTGNGYTF. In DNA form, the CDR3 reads TGTGCCAGCAGCCTCCCGACGGGGAACGGCTACACCTTC. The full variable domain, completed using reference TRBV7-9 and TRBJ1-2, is DTGVSQNPRHKITKRGQNVTFRCDPISEHNRLYWYRQTLGQGPEFLTYFQNEAQLEKSRLLSDRFSAERPKGSFSTLEIQRTEQGDSAMYLCASSLPTGNGYTFGSGTRLTVV.

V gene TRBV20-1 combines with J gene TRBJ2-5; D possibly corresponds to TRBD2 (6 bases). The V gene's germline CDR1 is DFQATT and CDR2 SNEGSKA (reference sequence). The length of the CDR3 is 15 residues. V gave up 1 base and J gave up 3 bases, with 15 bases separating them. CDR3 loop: CSARGIGLSEETQYF. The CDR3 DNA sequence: TGCAGTGCTAGAGGAATTGGACTATCCGAAGAGACCCAGTACTTC.

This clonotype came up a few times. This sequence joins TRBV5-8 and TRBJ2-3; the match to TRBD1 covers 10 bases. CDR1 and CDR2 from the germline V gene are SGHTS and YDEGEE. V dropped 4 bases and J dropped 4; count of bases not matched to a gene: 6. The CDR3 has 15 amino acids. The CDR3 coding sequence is TGTGCCAGCAGCCCGGGACAGGGGAGGGCAGATACGCAGTATTTT. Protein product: CASSPGQGRADTQYF.

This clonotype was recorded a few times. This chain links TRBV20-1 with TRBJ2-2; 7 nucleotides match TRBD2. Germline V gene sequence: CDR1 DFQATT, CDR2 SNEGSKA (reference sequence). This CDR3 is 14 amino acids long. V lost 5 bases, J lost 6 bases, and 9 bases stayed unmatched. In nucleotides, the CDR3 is TGCAGTGCTCTAAAGCGGGAAGGCCCCGGGGAGCTGTTTTTT. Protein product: CSALKREGPGELFF.

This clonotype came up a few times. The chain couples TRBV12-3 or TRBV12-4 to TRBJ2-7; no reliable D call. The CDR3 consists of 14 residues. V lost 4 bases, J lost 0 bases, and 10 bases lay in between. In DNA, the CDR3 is TGTGCCAGCAGTTCGGCCGGAACCTCCTACGAGCAGTACTTC. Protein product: CASSSAGTSYEQYF.

The CDR3 sequence: CASSWVDGYTF. The CDR3 DNA reads as TGTGCCAGCAGTTGGGTAGATGGCTACACCTTC. The genes are TRBV28 and TRBJ1-2; D is unresolved. V was clipped by 4 bases and J by 6 bases, with 6 bases between them. The length of the CDR3 is 11 residues. Germline-derived CDR1 and CDR2 are MDHEN and SYDVKM.

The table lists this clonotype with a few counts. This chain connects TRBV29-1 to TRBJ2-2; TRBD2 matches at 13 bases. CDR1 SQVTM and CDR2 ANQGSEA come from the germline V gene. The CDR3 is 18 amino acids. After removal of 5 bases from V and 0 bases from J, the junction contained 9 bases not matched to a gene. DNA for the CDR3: TGCAGCGTTTTGGGACTAGCGGGATCCGAGACGAACACCGGGGAGCTGTTTTTT. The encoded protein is CSVLGLAGSETNTGELFF.

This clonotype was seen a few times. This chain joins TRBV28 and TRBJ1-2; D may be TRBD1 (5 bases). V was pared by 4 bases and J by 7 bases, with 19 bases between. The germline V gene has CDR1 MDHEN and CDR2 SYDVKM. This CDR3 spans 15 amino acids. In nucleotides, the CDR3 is TGTGCCAGCAGTTCTACAGGTCCTATCTCCGGTGGCTACACCTTC. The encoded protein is CASSSTGPISGGYTF.

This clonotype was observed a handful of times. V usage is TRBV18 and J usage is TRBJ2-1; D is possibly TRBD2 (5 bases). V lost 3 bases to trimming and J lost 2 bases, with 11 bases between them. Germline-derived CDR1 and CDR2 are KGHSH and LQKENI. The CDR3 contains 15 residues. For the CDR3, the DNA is TGTGCCAGCTCACCGTCTAGCCTGACCTACAATGAGCAGTTCTTC. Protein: CASSPSSLTYNEQFF.

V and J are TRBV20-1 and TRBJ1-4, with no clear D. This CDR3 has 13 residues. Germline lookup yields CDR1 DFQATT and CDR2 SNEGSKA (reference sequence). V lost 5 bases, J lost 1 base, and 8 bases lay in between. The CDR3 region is CSALLKTNEKLFF. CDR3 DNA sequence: TGCAGTGCTCTCTTAAAAACTAATGAAAAACTGTTTTTT.

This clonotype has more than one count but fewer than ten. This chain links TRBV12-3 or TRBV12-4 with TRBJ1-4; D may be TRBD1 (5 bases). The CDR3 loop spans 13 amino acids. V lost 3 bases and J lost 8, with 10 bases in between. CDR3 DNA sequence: TGTGCCAGCAGTTTTGGTGGGGGGGAAAAACTGTTTTTT. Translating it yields CASSFGGGEKLFF.

CDR3 sequence (DNA): TGTGCCAGCAGCCTTCCAACAGAGCAAGAGACCCAGTACTTC. Translation: CASSLPTEQETQYF. V gene TRBV5-5 combines with J gene TRBJ2-5; D gene uncertain. Germline-derived CDR1 and CDR2 are SGHKS and YYEKEE (reference sequence). V lost 4 bases and J lost 2, with 12 bases in between. The CDR3 spans 14 residues.

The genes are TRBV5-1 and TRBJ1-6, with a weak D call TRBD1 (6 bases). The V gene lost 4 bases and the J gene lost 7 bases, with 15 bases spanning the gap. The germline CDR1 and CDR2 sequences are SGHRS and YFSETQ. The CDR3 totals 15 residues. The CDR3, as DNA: TGCGCCAGCAGCCTGGCCGGGACACCGAATTCACCCCTCCACTTT. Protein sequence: CASSLAGTPNSPLHF. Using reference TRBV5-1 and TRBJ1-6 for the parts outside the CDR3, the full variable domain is KAGVTQTPRYLIKTRGQQVTLSCSPISGHRSVSWYQQTPGQGLQFLFEYFSETQRNKGNFPGRFSGRQFSNSRSEMNVSTLELGDSALYLCASSLAGTPNSPLHFGNGTRLTVT.

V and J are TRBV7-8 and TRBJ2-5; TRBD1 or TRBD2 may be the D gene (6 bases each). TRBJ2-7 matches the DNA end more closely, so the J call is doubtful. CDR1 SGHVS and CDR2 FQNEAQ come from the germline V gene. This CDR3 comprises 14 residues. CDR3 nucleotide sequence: TGTGCCAGCAGTCCCGCGGGGACACCCTACGAGCAGTACTTC. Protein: CASSPAGTPYEQYF.

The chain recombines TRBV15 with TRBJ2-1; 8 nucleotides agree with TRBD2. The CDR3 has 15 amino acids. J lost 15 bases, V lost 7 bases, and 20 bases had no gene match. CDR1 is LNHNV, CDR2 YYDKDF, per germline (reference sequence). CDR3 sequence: CATNPERLAGRGVFF. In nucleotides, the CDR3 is TGTGCCACCAACCCGGAACGGCTAGCGGGCAGAGGTGTGTTCTTC.

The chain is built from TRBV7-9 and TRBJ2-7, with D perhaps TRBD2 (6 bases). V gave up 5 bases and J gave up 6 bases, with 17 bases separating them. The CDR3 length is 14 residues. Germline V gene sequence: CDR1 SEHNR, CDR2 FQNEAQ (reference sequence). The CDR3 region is CASSLGSERGEQYF. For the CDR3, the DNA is TGTGCCAGCAGCCTCGGGAGCGAGCGCGGCGAGCAGTACTTC.

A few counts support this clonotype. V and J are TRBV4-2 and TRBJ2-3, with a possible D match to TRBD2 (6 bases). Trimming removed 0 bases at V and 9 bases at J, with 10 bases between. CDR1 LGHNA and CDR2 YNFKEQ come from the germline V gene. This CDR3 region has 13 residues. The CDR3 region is CASSQEAGRTQYF. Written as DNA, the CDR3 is TGTGCCAGCAGCCAAGAGGCGGGAAGGACGCAGTATTTT.

The CDR3 loop reads CASTRQQGHEQYF. In nucleotides, the CDR3 is TGTGCCAGCACCAGACAACAGGGCCACGAGCAGTACTTC. The rearrangement joins TRBV7-2 to TRBJ2-7; TRBD1 might be the D (6 bases). Germline values: CDR1 SGHTA, CDR2 FQGNSA. Trimming removed 7 bases at V and 5 bases at J, with 15 bases between. The CDR3 has 13 residues. The full variable domain, its missing parts supplied by reference TRBV7-2 and TRBJ2-7, is GAGVSQSPSNKVTEKGKDVELRCDPISGHTALYWYRQSLGQGLEFLIYFQGNSAPDKSGLPSDRFSAERTGGSVSTLTIQRTQQEDSAVYLCASTRQQGHEQYFGPGTRLTVT.

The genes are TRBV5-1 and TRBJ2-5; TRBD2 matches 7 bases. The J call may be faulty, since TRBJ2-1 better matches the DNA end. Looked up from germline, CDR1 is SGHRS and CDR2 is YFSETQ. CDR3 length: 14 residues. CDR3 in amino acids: CASRVLAAMNEQFF. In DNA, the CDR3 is TGCGCCAGCAGGGTTCTAGCGGCGATGAATGAGCAGTTCTTC.

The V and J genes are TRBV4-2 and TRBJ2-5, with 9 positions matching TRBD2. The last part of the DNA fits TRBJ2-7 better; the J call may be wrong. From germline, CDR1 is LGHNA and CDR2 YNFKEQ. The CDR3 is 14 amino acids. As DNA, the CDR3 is TGTGCCAGCAGCCTGCAGCGGGGGGCCTACGAGCAGTACTTC. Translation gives CASSLQRGAYEQYF.

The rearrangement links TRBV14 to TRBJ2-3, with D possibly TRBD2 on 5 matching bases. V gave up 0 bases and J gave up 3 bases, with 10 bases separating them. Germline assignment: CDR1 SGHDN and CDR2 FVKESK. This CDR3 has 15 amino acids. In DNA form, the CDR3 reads TGTGCCAGCAGCCAAGATCGAGGGATGACAGATACGCAGTATTTT. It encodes CASSQDRGMTDTQYF.

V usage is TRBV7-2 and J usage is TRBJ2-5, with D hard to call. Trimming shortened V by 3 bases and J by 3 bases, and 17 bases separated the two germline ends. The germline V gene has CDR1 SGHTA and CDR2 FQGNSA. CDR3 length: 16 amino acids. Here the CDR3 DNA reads TGTGCCAGCAGCTTGTATCTATGGCTCAAAGAAGAGACCCAGTACTTC. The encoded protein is CASSLYLWLKEETQYF.

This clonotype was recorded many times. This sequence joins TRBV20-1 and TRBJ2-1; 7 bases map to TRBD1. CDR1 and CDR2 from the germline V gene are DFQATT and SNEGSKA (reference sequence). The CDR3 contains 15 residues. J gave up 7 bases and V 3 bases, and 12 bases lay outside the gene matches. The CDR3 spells CSARGFGTVDNEQFF. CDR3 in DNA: TGCAGTGCTAGGGGTTTTGGGACAGTAGATAATGAGCAGTTCTTC.

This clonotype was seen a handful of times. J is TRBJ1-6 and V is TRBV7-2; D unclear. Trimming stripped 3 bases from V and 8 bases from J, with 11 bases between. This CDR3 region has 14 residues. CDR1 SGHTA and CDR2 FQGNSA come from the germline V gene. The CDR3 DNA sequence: TGTGCCAGCAGCTTTCTAAAATACTATTCACCCCTCCACTTT. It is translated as CASSFLKYYSPLHF.

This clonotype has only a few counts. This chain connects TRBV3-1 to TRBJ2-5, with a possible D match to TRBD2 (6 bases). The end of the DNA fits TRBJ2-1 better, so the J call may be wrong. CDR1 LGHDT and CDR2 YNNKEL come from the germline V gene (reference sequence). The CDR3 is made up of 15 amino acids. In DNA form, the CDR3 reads TGTGCCAGCAGTCCGCGGGTAGCGGAGTACAATGAGCAGTTCTTC. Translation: CASSPRVAEYNEQFF.

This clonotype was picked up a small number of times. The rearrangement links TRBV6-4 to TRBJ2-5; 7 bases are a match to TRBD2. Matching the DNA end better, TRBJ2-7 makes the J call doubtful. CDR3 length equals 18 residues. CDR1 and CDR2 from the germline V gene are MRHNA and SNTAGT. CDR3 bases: TGTGCCAGCAGTGACTCGAAGGGGACTACAATGCCCAACTACGAGCAGTACTTC. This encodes CASSDSKGTTMPNYEQYF.

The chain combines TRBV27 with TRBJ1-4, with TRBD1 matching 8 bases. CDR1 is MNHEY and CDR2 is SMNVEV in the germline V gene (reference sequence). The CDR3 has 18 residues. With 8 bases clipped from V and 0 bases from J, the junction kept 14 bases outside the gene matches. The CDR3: CASSPTGVGVATNEKLFF. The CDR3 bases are TGTGCCAGCTCCCCGACAGGGGTCGGGGTCGCAACTAATGAAAAACTGTTTTTT.

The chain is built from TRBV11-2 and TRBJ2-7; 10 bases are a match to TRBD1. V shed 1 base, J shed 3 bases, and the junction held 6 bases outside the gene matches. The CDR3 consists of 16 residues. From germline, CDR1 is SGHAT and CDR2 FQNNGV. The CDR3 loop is CASSLASGTGDYEQYF. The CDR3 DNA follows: TGTGCCAGCAGCTTAGCTTCCGGGACAGGGGACTACGAGCAGTACTTC.